This TCR beta chain was identified in a study of T cell responses to AZD1222 COVID-19 vaccine. Findings and limits, study-wide: Spike-wide vaccine-associated CD4 TCRs dominated at 160-218 and 743-854.

This clone occurred once. The antigen remains undetermined. The repertoire was sequenced with immunoSEQ multiplex PCR; TCRdb's copy has only in-frame clones and lacks some. The table records 25,000 to 30,000 clones, 89% of them present only once. The CDR3 is 13 amino acids. V was cut by 3 bases and J by 1 base, with 7 bases left in between. Germline V gene data show CDR1 as MNHEY and CDR2 as SVGAGI. V usage is TRBV6-5 and J usage is TRBJ2-7; D not certain. This receptor was identified in an adult in good health. The sample here was peripheral blood, taken on day 0 of AZD1222 vaccination. The chain's CDR3 is CASSYGGSYEQYF. Here the CDR3 DNA reads TGTGCCAGCAGTTATGGCGGATCCTACGAGCAGTACTTC.